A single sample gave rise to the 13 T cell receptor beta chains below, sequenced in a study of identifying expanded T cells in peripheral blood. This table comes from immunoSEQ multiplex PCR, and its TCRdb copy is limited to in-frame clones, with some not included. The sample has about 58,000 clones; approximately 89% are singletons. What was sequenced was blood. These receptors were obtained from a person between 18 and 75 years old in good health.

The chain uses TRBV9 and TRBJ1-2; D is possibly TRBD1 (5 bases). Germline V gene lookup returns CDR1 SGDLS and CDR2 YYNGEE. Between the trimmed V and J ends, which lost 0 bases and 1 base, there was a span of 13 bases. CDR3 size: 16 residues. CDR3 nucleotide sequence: TGTGCCAGCAGCGTAGAGGGAGGGGACGGTAACTATGGCTACACCTTC. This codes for CASSVEGGDGNYGYTF.

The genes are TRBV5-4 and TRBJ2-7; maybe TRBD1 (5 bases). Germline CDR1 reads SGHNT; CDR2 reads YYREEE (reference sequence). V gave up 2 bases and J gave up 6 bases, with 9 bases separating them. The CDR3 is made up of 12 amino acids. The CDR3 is CASSLGVREQYF. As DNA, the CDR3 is TGTGCCAGCAGCTTAGGGGTCCGCGAGCAGTACTTC.

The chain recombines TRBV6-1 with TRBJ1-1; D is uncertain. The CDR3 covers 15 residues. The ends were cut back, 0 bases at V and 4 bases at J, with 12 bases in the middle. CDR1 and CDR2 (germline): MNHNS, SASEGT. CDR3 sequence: CASSEARGYSTEAFF. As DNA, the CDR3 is TGTGCCAGCAGTGAAGCGCGGGGTTACAGCACTGAAGCTTTCTTT.

CDR3 nucleotides: TGTGCCAGCAGAGCTACAGGGGACTCCTATGGCTACACCTTC. Translated: CASRATGDSYGYTF. V usage is TRBV6-6 and J usage is TRBJ1-2; 7 nucleotides line up with TRBD1. This CDR3 has 14 residues. V shed 6 bases and J 4 bases; nucleotides not matched to a gene: 8. Looked up from germline, CDR1 is MNHNY and CDR2 is SVGAGI (reference sequence).

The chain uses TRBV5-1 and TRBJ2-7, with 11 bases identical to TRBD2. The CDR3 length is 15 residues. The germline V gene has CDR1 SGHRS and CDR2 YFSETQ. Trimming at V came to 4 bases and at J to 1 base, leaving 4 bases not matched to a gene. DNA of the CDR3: TGCGCCAGCAGCGTCGGGACTAGCGGTTCCTACGAGCAGTACTTC. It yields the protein CASSVGTSGSYEQYF.

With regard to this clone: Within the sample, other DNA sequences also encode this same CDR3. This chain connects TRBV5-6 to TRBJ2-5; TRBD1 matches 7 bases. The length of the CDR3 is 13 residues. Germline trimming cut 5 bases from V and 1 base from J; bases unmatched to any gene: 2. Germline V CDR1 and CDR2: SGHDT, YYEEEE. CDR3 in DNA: TGTGCCAGCAGTTGGGACAGCCAAGAGACCCAGTACTTC. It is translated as CASSWDSQETQYF. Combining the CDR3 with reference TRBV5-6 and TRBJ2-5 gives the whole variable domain DAGVTQSPTHLIKTRGQQVTLRCSPKSGHDTVSWYQQALGQGPQFIFQYYEEEERQRGNFPDRFSGHQFPNYSSELNVNALLLGDSALYLCASSWDSQETQYFGPGTRLLVL.

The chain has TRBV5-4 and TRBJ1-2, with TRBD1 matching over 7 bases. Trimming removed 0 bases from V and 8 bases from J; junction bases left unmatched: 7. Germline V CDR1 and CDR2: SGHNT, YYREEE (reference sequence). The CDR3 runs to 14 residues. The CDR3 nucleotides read TGTGCCAGCAGCTTGGAGGGGGCCCTTGGAGGCTACACCTTC. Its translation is CASSLEGALGGYTF.

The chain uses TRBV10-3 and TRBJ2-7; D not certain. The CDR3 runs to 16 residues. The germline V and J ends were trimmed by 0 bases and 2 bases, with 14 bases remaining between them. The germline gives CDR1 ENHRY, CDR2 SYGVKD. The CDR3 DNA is TGTGCCATCAGTGAGTCGGATTTCCGGGCTACCTACGAGCAGTACTTC. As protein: CAISESDFRATYEQYF.

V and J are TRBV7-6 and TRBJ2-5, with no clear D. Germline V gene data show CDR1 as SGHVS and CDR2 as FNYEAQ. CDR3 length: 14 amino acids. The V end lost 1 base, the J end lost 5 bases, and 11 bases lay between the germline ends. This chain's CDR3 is CASSLVATSETQYF. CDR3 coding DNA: TGTGCCAGCAGCTTAGTGGCGACATCCGAGACCCAGTACTTC.

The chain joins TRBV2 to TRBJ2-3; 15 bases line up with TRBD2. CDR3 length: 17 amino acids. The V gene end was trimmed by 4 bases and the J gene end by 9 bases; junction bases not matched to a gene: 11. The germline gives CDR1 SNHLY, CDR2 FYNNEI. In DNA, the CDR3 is TGTGCCAGCAGTGCCTCGGGACTAGCGGGGGGCGGCCGGACGCAGTATTTT. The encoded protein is CASSASGLAGGGRTQYF. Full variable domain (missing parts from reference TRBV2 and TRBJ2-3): EPEVTQTPSHQVTQMGQEVILRCVPISNHLYFYWYRQILGQKVEFLVSFYNNEISEKSEIFDDQFSVERPDGSNFTLKIRSTKLEDSAMYFCASSASGLAGGGRTQYFGPGTRLTVL.

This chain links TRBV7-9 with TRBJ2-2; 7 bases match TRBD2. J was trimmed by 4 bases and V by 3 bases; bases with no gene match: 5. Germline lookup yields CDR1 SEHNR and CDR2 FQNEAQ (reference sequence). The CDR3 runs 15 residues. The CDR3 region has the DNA TGTGCCAGCAGCTTGAGCGGGACGGGCACCGGGGAGCTGTTTTTT. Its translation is CASSLSGTGTGELFF.

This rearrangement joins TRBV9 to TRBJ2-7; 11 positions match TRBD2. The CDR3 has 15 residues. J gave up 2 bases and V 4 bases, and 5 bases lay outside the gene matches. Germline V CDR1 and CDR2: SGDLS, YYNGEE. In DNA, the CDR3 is TGTGCCAGCAGCCCAGAGGGACTAGCGGCCTACGAGCAGTACTTC. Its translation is CASSPEGLAAYEQYF.

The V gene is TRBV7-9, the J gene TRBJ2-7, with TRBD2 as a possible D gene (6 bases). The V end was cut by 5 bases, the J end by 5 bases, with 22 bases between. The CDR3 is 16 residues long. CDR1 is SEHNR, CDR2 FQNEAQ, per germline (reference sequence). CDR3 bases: TGTGCCAGCAGCGCTCCGGACGGCGGGAAGTATCACGAGCAGTACTTC. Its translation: CASSAPDGGKYHEQYF. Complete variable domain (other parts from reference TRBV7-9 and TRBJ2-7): DTGVSQNPRHKITKRGQNVTFRCDPISEHNRLYWYRQTLGQGPEFLTYFQNEAQLEKSRLLSDRFSAERPKGSFSTLEIQRTEQGDSAMYLCASSAPDGGKYHEQYFGPGTRLTVT.